The 13 T cell receptor beta chains reported below all come from one sample, sequenced in a study of blood T cell repertoires in COVID-19. TCRdb keeps only in-frame clones here, not all; method: immunoSEQ multiplex PCR. In the table there are just under 150,000 clones, just under 90% of which are singletons. Sequencing was performed on peripheral blood. Receptors originate from a woman in her forties or fifties with active or convalescent COVID-19.

The chain carries TRBV4-3 and TRBJ1-4; D might be TRBD1 (5 bases). Germline V gene lookup returns CDR1 LGHNA and CDR2 YSLEER. The CDR3 totals 17 residues. Trimming pared 0 bases from V and 4 bases from J, leaving 15 bases between. CDR3 amino acids: CASSQEGPRTSNEKLFF. Here the CDR3 DNA reads TGCGCCAGCAGCCAAGAAGGTCCGAGGACAAGTAATGAAAAACTGTTTTTT.

V is TRBV15 and J is TRBJ1-1; D is possibly TRBD1 (5 bases). CDR1 and CDR2 (germline): LNHNV, YYDKDF (reference sequence). The CDR3 totals 17 residues. V was clipped by 0 bases and J by 0 bases, with 14 bases between them. CDR3 amino acids: CATSRDRAVNLNTEAFF. The CDR3 DNA reads as TGTGCCACCAGCAGAGACAGGGCAGTGAATCTGAACACTGAAGCTTTCTTT.

This chain links TRBV11-2 with TRBJ2-3; 7 nucleotides align to TRBD1. This CDR3 has 14 amino acids. V lost 3 bases and J lost 3; bases outside the gene matches: 3. From germline, CDR1 is SGHAT and CDR2 FQNNGV. CDR3 DNA: TGTGCCAGCAGCTTGGTCAGGGGGACAGATACGCAGTATTTT. This sequence encodes CASSLVRGTDTQYF. Supplemented by reference TRBV11-2 and TRBJ2-3, the full variable domain reads EAGVAQSPRYKIIEKRQSVAFWCNPISGHATLYWYQQILGQGPKLLIQFQNNGVVDDSQLPKDRFSAERLKGVDSTLKIQPAKLEDSAVYLCASSLVRGTDTQYFGPGTRLTVL.

This sequence joins TRBV7-3 and TRBJ2-2; 11 bases agree with TRBD2. Trimming cost V 5 bases and J 3 bases; bases outside gene matches: 8. Germline CDR1 SGHTA, CDR2 FQGTGA. CDR3 length: 17 amino acids. CDR3: CASSPRRTSGHTGELFF. CDR3 DNA: TGTGCCAGCAGCCCTCGTAGGACTAGCGGGCACACCGGGGAGCTGTTTTTT.

V is TRBV7-9 and J is TRBJ2-5; a weak D match, TRBD2 (5 bases). This CDR3 comprises 13 residues. The germline gives CDR1 SEHNR, CDR2 FQNEAQ (reference sequence). The V end lost 3 bases, the J end lost 5 bases, and 10 bases lay between the germline ends. The CDR3 reads CASSFRGPETQYF. The CDR3 DNA reads as TGTGCCAGCAGCTTCCGGGGTCCGGAGACCCAGTACTTC.

V and J are TRBV10-3 and TRBJ2-2; 10 bases map to TRBD2. Germline CDR1 and CDR2: ENHRY and SYGVKD. The CDR3 totals 16 residues. The V and J ends lost 4 bases and 5 bases, in that order; junction bases with no gene match: 7. The CDR3 nucleotides read TGTGCCATCAGTGTAATAAGGACTAGCGGAACCGGGGAGCTGTTTTTT. Protein: CAISVIRTSGTGELFF.

V gene TRBV15 combines with J gene TRBJ1-5, with 7 nucleotides matching TRBD1. Per germline, CDR1 LNHNV and CDR2 YYDKDF (reference sequence). The CDR3 extends over 15 amino acids. After removal of 1 base from V and 7 bases from J, the junction contained 7 bases not matched to a gene. The CDR3 nucleotides are TGTGCCACCAGCAGAGCGACAGGGCGCGAACAGCCCCAGCATTTT. Translated: CATSRATGREQPQHF.

The chain carries TRBV30 and TRBJ2-7; a possible D gene is TRBD1 (6 bases). Per the germline V gene, CDR1 is GTSNPN and CDR2 is SVGIG (reference sequence). V lost 1 base to trimming and J lost 6 bases, with 16 bases between them. The CDR3 runs to 14 residues. CDR3 bases: TGTGCCTGGAGTGCGTCGGCCAGGGGAAGCGAGCAGTACTTC. It encodes CAWSASARGSEQYF.

The chain employs TRBV2 and TRBJ2-1, with 11 bases matching TRBD2. The CDR3 extends over 15 amino acids. In germline, CDR1 is SNHLY, CDR2 FYNNEI. V gave up 7 bases and J gave up 2 bases; unmatched junction bases: 4. The CDR3 DNA reads TGTGCCAGCAAAGTAGCGGGGGGGCCCTACAATGAGCAGTTCTTC. It is translated as CASKVAGGPYNEQFF.

The V and J genes are TRBV7-2 and TRBJ1-5, with D possibly TRBD1 on 5 matching bases. CDR1 is SGHTA and CDR2 is FQGNSA in the germline V gene. The CDR3 loop spans 13 amino acids. Trimming left V 5 bases short and J 4 bases short, with 9 bases between. For the CDR3, the DNA is TGTGCCAGCAGCAGGGGATTTAATCAGCCCCAGCATTTT. It is translated as CASSRGFNQPQHF.

The V gene is TRBV2, the J gene TRBJ1-1; the D gene is possibly TRBD1 (6 bases). The germline V and J ends were trimmed by 3 bases and 4 bases, with 12 bases remaining between them. The germline CDR1 and CDR2 sequences are SNHLY and FYNNEI. The CDR3 is made up of 14 amino acids. The CDR3, as DNA: TGTGCCAGCAGTGAGGGCCAGGGGTTCACTGAAGCTTTCTTT. Encoded protein: CASSEGQGFTEAFF.

This clone has more than one count but fewer than ten. The chain joins TRBV27 to TRBJ1-5; D ambiguous. This CDR3 has 14 residues. The V end was cut by 3 bases, the J end by 7 bases, with 13 bases between. The V gene's germline CDR1 is MNHEY and CDR2 SMNVEV (reference sequence). The CDR3 DNA sequence: TGTGCCAGCAGTTTGGTCTGGGCAGGCCAGCCCCAGCATTTT. This encodes CASSLVWAGQPQHF.

The chain recombines TRBV7-2 with TRBJ1-2; TRBD1 agrees at 8 bases. The V segment lost 5 bases and the J segment 6 bases; nucleotides outside the gene matches: 20. This CDR3 contains 18 residues. The V gene's germline CDR1 is SGHTA and CDR2 FQGNSA. Written as DNA, the CDR3 is TGTGCCAGCAGCACCCGAAGGACAGGGTTTCGGCCGGAAGATGGCTACACCTTC. This gives the protein CASSTRRTGFRPEDGYTF.